This passage covers 9 T cell receptor beta chains from one sample sequenced in a study of T cell repertoires in cytomegalovirus infection. Their specific antigens are unknown. Via MiXCR, TCRdb re-called the reads, giving one row per CDR3 protein. There are fewer than 1,000,000 distinct CDR3 sequences in the sample; 31% occur only once, and around 15% lies in the top ten. Material: cultured CD8+ T cells from PBMCs, obtained from culture after CMV antigen stimulation. These receptor sequences come from a human donor in good health (CMV status not recorded). Some clones in this sample may be carry-over from other donors' samples.

CDR3 DNA: TGTGCCAGCAGCGTTGGACTAGCGGGGGCTATCGAGCAGTACGTC. It specifies CASSVGLAGAIEQYV. V is TRBV11-2 and J is TRBJ2-7; 13 bases map to TRBD2. In germline, CDR1 is SGHAT, CDR2 FQNNGV. The V segment lost 5 bases and the J segment 6 bases; nucleotides outside the gene matches: 7. CDR3 length: 15 residues.

This clonotype has a count of ten or more. The V call is TRBV6-1, the J call TRBJ1-1; D might be TRBD1 (6 bases). The germline CDR1 and CDR2 sequences are MNHNS and SASEGT. This CDR3 is 14 amino acids long. V was pared by 0 bases and J by 2 bases, with 7 bases between. The CDR3, as DNA: TGTGCCAGCAGTGAAGCAGGGGGAAACACTGAAGCTTTCTTT. As protein: CASSEAGGNTEAFF.

This chain connects TRBV11-3 to TRBJ2-2; maybe TRBD1 (6 bases). V shed 5 bases and J shed 0 bases, with 19 bases lying between them. Germline-derived CDR1 and CDR2 are SGHNT and YENEEA. CDR3 length: 18 residues. The CDR3 nucleotides read TGTGCCAGCAGCGGCAGAACCGCAGGGGCCTCGAACACCGGGGAGCTGTTTTTT. This gives the protein CASSGRTAGASNTGELFF. The whole variable domain, filled in from reference TRBV11-3 and TRBJ2-2, reads EAGVVQSPRYKIIEKKQPVAFWCNPISGHNTLYWYLQNLGQGPELLIRYENEEAVDDSQLPKDRFSAERLKGVDSTLKIQPAELGDSAVYLCASSGRTAGASNTGELFFGEGSRLTVL.

The chain carries TRBV6-2 or TRBV6-3 and TRBJ2-7; D is undetermined. V lost 6 bases, J lost 3 bases, and 15 bases lay in between. This CDR3 region has 14 residues. Per the germline V gene, CDR1 is MNHEY and CDR2 is SVGEGT. CDR3 in amino acids: CASRNLGIVYEQYV. DNA for the CDR3: TGTGCCAGCAGAAATTTGGGAATCGTCTACGAGCAGTACGTC.

This chain uses TRBV6-5 with TRBJ2-5, with 9 bases lining up with TRBD1. J gave up 4 bases and V 1 base, and 4 bases lay outside the gene matches. CDR3 length: 15 residues. Germline CDR1 is MNHEY and CDR2 is SVGAGI. DNA of the CDR3: TGTGCCAGCAGTTACTACAGGGGGCCGGGAGAGACCCAGTACTTC. Translation: CASSYYRGPGETQYF.

This chain connects TRBV6-6 to TRBJ2-5; D unresolved. The CDR3 extends over 15 amino acids. CDR1 and CDR2 (germline): MNHNY, SVGAGI (reference sequence). With 6 bases removed from V and 2 bases from J, the gap between germline ends came to 16 bases. Written as DNA, the CDR3 is TGTGCCAGCAGCTACAACGGATGGGATCAAGAGACCCAGTACTTC. This sequence encodes CASSYNGWDQETQYF.

This clonotype was seen just once. J is TRBJ2-7 and V is TRBV27; TRBD1 matches at 9 bases. This CDR3 spans 15 amino acids. Unmatched junction bases numbered 4, after V lost 4 bases and J lost 0 bases. The germline V gene has CDR1 MNHEY and CDR2 SMNVEV (reference sequence). CDR3 sequence reads: CASSWGTGSSYEQYF. The CDR3 DNA follows: TGTGCCAGCAGTTGGGGGACAGGGTCCTCCTACGAGCAGTACTTC.

This clonotype came up many times. V is TRBV7-2 and J is TRBJ2-6, with D perhaps given as TRBD1 or TRBD2 (5 bases each). The CDR3 has 19 amino acids. V lost 1 base and J 0 bases, leaving 16 bases between the germline ends. CDR1 and CDR2 from the germline V gene are SGHTA and FQGNSA. The CDR3 DNA is TGTGCCAGCAGCTTAGTGGGGGTATCGAGAAACTCTGGGGCCAACGTCCTGACTTTC. Its translation is CASSLVGVSRNSGANVLTF.

This chain uses TRBV6-1 with TRBJ1-2; D possibly corresponds to TRBD1 (6 bases). V was shortened by 0 bases and J by 4 bases, with 9 bases between the two germline ends. The CDR3 consists of 14 residues. Germline V CDR1 and CDR2: MNHNS, SASEGT. CDR3 coding DNA: TGTGCCAGCAGTGAAGCGGCCAGGGGCTATGGCTACACCTTC. Translation gives CASSEAARGYGYTF.